There are a few counts of the clone carrying this T cell receptor (beta chain). The source of the sample is a study of blood T cells in healthy people across ages. A sample-barcoded 5' primer and a J-beta primer mix were used in a second PCR of roughly 7 to 11 cycles. TCRdb re-called the 5' RACE reads through MiXCR, storing one row per CDR3 protein. Among 650,000 to 1,000,000 distinct CDR3 sequences listed, approximately 35% were seen once. The CDR3 has 14 amino acids. Trimming left V 4 bases short and J 10 bases short, with 17 bases between. The germline V gene has CDR1 DFQATT and CDR2 SNEGSKA (reference sequence).

The receptor's source is a man aged 18 to 30 in good health. The sequenced material came from blood. The gene calls are TRBV20-1 and TRBJ1-6; tentative D call: TRBD1 (5 bases). This chain's CDR3 is CSANRGPQGSPLHF. For the CDR3, the DNA is TGCAGTGCTAACCGAGGTCCCCAGGGCTCACCCCTCCACTTT.